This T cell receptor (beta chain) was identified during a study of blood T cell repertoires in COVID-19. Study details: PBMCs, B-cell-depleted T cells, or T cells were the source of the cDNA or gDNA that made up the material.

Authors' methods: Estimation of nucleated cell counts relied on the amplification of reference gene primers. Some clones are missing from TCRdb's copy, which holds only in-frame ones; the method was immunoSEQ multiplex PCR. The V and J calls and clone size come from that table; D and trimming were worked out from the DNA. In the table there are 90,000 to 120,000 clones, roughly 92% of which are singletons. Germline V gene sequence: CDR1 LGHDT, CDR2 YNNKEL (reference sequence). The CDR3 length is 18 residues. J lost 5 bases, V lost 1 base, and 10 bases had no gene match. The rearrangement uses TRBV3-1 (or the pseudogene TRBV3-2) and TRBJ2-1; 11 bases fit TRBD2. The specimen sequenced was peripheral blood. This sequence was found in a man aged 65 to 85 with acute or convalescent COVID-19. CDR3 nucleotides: TGTGCCAGCAGCCAAGGAAGCGGTACGACTAGCGGGAACAATGAGCAGTTCTTC. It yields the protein CASSQGSGTTSGNNEQFF.